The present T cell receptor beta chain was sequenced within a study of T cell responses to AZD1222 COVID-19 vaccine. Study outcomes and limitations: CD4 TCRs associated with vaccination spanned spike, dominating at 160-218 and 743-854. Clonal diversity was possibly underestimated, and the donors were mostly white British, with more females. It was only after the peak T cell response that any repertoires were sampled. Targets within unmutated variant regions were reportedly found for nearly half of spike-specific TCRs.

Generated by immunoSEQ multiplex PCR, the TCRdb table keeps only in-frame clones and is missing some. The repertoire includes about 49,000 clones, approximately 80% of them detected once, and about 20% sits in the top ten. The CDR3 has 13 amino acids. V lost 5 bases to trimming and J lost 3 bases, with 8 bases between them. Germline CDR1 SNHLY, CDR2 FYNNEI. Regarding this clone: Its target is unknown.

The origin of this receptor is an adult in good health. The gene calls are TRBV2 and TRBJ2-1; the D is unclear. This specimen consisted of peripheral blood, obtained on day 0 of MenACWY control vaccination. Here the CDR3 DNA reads TGTGCCAGCAGTAGGCCAGGCTACAATGAGCAGTTCTTC. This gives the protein CASSRPGYNEQFF.